What follows describes a single T cell receptor beta chain. Its antigen is as yet unknown. This sample is part of a study of T cell responses to AZD1222 COVID-19 vaccine. The CDR3 length is 13 residues. The V gene lost 8 bases and the J gene lost 7 bases, with 15 bases spanning the gap. Study results and limitations: Dominant at 160-218 and 743-854, vaccine-associated CD4 TCRs also spanned spike. Spike-specific TCR repertoires showed rising breadth and depth after two AZD1222 doses.

Clones were sequenced by immunoSEQ multiplex PCR, and TCRdb holds only the in-frame ones, with some missing. Of 95,000 to 150,000 clones in the sample, around nine tenths are singletons; the top ten hold around 1.7%. This material consisted of peripheral blood, taken on day 0 of AZD1222 vaccination. The source of this sequence is an adult in good health. This sequence joins TRBV12-3 or TRBV12-4 and TRBJ1-5, with no clear D. This CDR3 reads CASQTEGRQPQHF. The CDR3 bases are TGTGCCAGCCAAACAGAGGGCCGACAGCCCCAGCATTTT.